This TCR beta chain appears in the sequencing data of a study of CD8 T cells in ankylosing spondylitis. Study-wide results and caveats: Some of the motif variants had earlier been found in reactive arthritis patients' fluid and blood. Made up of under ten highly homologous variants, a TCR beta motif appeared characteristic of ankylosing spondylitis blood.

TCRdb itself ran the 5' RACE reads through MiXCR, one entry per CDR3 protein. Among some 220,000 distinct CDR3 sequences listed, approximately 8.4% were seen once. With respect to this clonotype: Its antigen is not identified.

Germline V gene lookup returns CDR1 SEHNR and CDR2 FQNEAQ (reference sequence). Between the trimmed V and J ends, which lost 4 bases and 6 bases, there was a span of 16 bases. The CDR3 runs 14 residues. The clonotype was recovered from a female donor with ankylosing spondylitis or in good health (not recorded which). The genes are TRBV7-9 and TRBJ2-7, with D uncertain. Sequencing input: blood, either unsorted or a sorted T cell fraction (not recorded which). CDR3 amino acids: CASSYGFSGSEQYF. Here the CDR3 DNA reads TGTGCCAGCAGCTACGGGTTCTCCGGCTCCGAGCAGTACTTC.